This T cell receptor beta chain was obtained from a study of blood T cell repertoires in COVID-19 (TCRdb year 2020). Notes on the research overall: Samples from collaborators originated in the United States, Italy and Spain and spanned both the acute and convalescent phases of COVID-19. The material from the prospective study consisted of cDNA or gDNA derived from T cells, B-cell-depleted T cells, or PBMCs. Subjects who had been exposed to COVID-19, were actively infected with it, or had recovered from it provided the deeply sampled blood TCRbeta repertoires that made up the dataset. The repertoires were made available in a free public database intended to serve as a resource for research on the immune response to SARS-CoV-2. The samples were drawn from two sources: the first 160 participants of the ongoing ImmuneRACE study, and 1,000 to 1,500 subjects contributed by 6 global collaborators. Nearly every sample came with metadata listing a de-identified subject ID, COVID-19 status, age in years and sex. Where HLA class I and class II types were available, the types were taken from metadata supplied by the sample provider, not from assay-based typing.

The investigation overall reported the following: Clinical and demographic metadata were provided uncurated, with the amount varying by source and participant.

Via the germline V gene, CDR1 is LGHNA and CDR2 YNFKEQ. V is cut by 2 bases and J by 1 base, and the space between the germline ends is 11 bases. The CDR3 covers 15 residues, taking in both the cysteine and the phenylalanine. The entry retains the CDR3 DNA only, 45 bases that are in frame from base 1. TCRbeta CDR3 regions were amplified from genomic DNA using the immunoSEQ Assay, a bias-controlled multiplex PCR. As for the original processing: The number of nucleated cells in each sample was estimated from the amplification of reference gene primers within the assay. Sequence reads were collapsed and filtered to measure the absolute abundance of every unique TCRbeta CDR3 rearrangement. Productive Simpson clonality was computed per sample as the square root of Simpson's diversity index over productive rearrangements. Imported from immuneACCESS, the table was reduced by TCRdb to in-frame sequences with V and J called. These copies leave out some clones; in studies compared against another copy, an unresolved V gene accounts for under half, and the cause of the remainder is not known. V, J and clone size reflect that table, while D and trimming were determined from the DNA. In all, the sample holds 120,000 to 150,000 clones, and 85% to 90% of those were seen once. Less than 45% of the sample lies in the top ten.

Another Seattle source contributed samples from volunteer blood donors who had recovered from COVID-19. Each collaborating institution followed its own protocols to collect whole blood in K2EDTA tubes. Collaborator samples were shipped for TCRbeta analysis as frozen whole blood, isolated PBMCs, or DNA extracted from either sample type. Notes on this clone: Its target antigen remains unknown. Nothing much larger sits one base from this clone, and base qualities are not available.

The sequence was collected from a man aged 50 to 59 who had recovered from COVID-19. Input material: peripheral blood. The chain was built from TRBV4-2 and TRBJ1-1, with TRBD1 perhaps the D gene, on 6 matching bases. The nucleotide sequence reads as follows: TGTGCCAGCAGCCAAAGGGGGAGGGCGAACACTGAAGCTTTCTTT. This translates into CASSQRGRANTEAFF.